A selection of T cell receptor beta chains follows, all from one sample in a study of blood T cell repertoires in COVID-19. Assay: immunoSEQ multiplex PCR; the TCRdb copy retains only in-frame clones and omits some. The sample consists of roughly 13,000 clones, less than 95% of them appearing once. The source material was peripheral blood. These receptors were collected from a human donor in a cohort sampled during active COVID-19. CDR3s include the opening cysteine and the closing phenylalanine or tryptophan. The order of the fields is D gene, clone size, J gene, V gene, CDR3 protein, CDR3 DNA. A D gene is named only where the DNA matches it firmly. Size is omitted from some rows. Given values are once, few, many or a class for expanded clones.

D gene: NA; clone size: NA; J gene: TRBJ2-5; V gene: TRBV30; CDR3 protein: CAWSFGSETQYF; CDR3 DNA: TGTGCCTGGAGTTTCGGGTCTGAGACCCAGTACTTC
D gene: NA; clone size: NA; J gene: TRBJ2-7; V gene: TRBV30; CDR3 protein: CAWNGGVHEQYF; CDR3 DNA: TGTGCCTGGAACGGAGGAGTCCACGAGCAGTACTTC
D gene: TRBD1; clone size: NA; J gene: TRBJ2-5; V gene: TRBV7-2; CDR3 protein: CASSRGQGMETQYF; CDR3 DNA: TGTGCCAGCAGCAGAGGACAGGGCATGGAGACCCAGTACTTC
D gene: NA; clone size: NA; J gene: TRBJ2-1; V gene: TRBV10-1; CDR3 protein: CASSEIASSSYNEQFF; CDR3 DNA: TGCGCCAGCAGTGAGATAGCGAGCAGCTCCTACAATGAGCAGTTCTTC
D gene: NA; clone size: NA; J gene: TRBJ2-3; V gene: TRBV5-1; CDR3 protein: CASSFSGTLGTDTQYF; CDR3 DNA: TGCGCCAGCAGCTTTTCCGGGACTCTTGGCACAGATACGCAGTATTTT
D gene: TRBD1; clone size: NA; J gene: TRBJ2-5; V gene: TRBV27; CDR3 protein: CASSPGQGLWETQYF; CDR3 DNA: TGTGCCAGCAGTCCGGGACAGGGGCTTTGGGAGACCCAGTACTTC
D gene: NA; clone size: once; J gene: TRBJ2-6; V gene: TRBV10-3; CDR3 protein: CAISSSTGTGANVLTF; CDR3 DNA: TGTGCCATCAGCTCATCTACAGGGACTGGGGCCAACGTCCTGACTTTC
D gene: NA; clone size: NA; J gene: TRBJ1-4; V gene: TRBV28; CDR3 protein: CASSFESPLNEKLFF; CDR3 DNA: TGTGCCAGCAGTTTTGAGTCGCCACTAAATGAAAAACTGTTTTTT
D gene: TRBD1; clone size: NA; J gene: TRBJ2-7; V gene: TRBV12-3/TRBV12-4; CDR3 protein: CASSRDRTYEQYF; CDR3 DNA: TGTGCCAGCAGTCGGGACAGAACCTACGAGCAGTACTTC
D gene: TRBD1; clone size: once; J gene: TRBJ2-3; V gene: TRBV7-7; CDR3 protein: CASSPRFRDRGTDTQYF; CDR3 DNA: TGTGCTAGCAGCCCCCGCTTCCGGGACAGGGGCACAGATACGCAGTATTTT
D gene: NA; clone size: NA; J gene: TRBJ1-6; V gene: TRBV7-3; CDR3 protein: CASSRQAVAYNSPLHF; CDR3 DNA: TGTGCCAGCAGTAGACAGGCGGTAGCCTATAATTCACCCCTCCACTTT
D gene: TRBD1; clone size: NA; J gene: TRBJ2-2; V gene: TRBV7-3; CDR3 protein: CASSPPGTANTGELFF; CDR3 DNA: TGTGCCAGCAGCCCCCCCGGGACAGCCAACACCGGGGAGCTGTTTTTT
D gene: TRBD1; clone size: NA; J gene: TRBJ2-7; V gene: TRBV7-8; CDR3 protein: CASSPGGTGTYEQYF; CDR3 DNA: TGTGCCAGCAGCCCAGGGGGGACAGGCACCTACGAGCAGTACTTC
D gene: NA; clone size: few; J gene: TRBJ2-1; V gene: TRBV4-1; CDR3 protein: CASSQLFVIATYNEQFF; CDR3 DNA: TGCGCCAGCAGCCAACTATTTGTGATAGCGACATACAATGAGCAGTTCTTC
D gene: TRBD1; clone size: once; J gene: TRBJ1-5; V gene: TRBV27; CDR3 protein: CASRDNRGRGQPQHF; CDR3 DNA: TGTGCCAGCAGGGACAACAGGGGGCGCGGTCAGCCCCAGCATTTT
D gene: TRBD1; clone size: NA; J gene: TRBJ1-2; V gene: TRBV11-2; CDR3 protein: CASSPVGQGSYTF; CDR3 DNA: TGTGCCAGCAGCCCGGTGGGACAGGGATCCTACACCTTC
D gene: TRBD2; clone size: NA; J gene: TRBJ2-1; V gene: TRBV28; CDR3 protein: CASSPGLAGTRVQFF; CDR3 DNA: TGTGCCAGCAGTCCGGGACTAGCGGGCACGAGGGTGCAGTTCTTC
D gene: TRBD1; clone size: NA; J gene: TRBJ1-1; V gene: TRBV29-1; CDR3 protein: CSVAEIGTGDTEAFF; CDR3 DNA: TGCAGCGTCGCCGAAATCGGGACAGGGGACACTGAAGCTTTCTTT
D gene: NA; clone size: NA; J gene: TRBJ2-7; V gene: TRBV27; CDR3 protein: CASSFSRRDPGQYF; CDR3 DNA: TGTGCCAGCAGTTTTAGTCGTCGTGACCCGGGGCAGTACTTC
D gene: NA; clone size: NA; J gene: TRBJ1-1; V gene: TRBV7-9; CDR3 protein: CASSNPGLMNTEAFF; CDR3 DNA: TGTGCCAGCAGCAACCCGGGACTCATGAACACTGAAGCTTTCTTT
D gene: TRBD1; clone size: NA; J gene: TRBJ1-2; V gene: TRBV7-2; CDR3 protein: CASSLTGTGVGYTF; CDR3 DNA: TGTGCCAGCAGCTTAACAGGGACAGGGGTCGGCTACACCTTC
D gene: TRBD1; clone size: NA; J gene: TRBJ1-6; V gene: TRBV10-3; CDR3 protein: CAISAGTGNNSPLHF; CDR3 DNA: TGTGCCATCAGTGCGGGGACAGGGAATAATTCACCCCTCCACTTT
D gene: TRBD1; clone size: NA; J gene: TRBJ1-2; V gene: TRBV14; CDR3 protein: CASSLGTGAYGYTF; CDR3 DNA: TGTGCCAGCAGCCTAGGAACAGGGGCCTATGGCTACACCTTC
D gene: TRBD1; clone size: NA; J gene: TRBJ1-2; V gene: TRBV3-1/TRBV3-2; CDR3 protein: CASSQEFTGVGYTF; CDR3 DNA: TGTGCCAGCAGCCAAGAGTTCACAGGGGTTGGCTACACCTTC
D gene: TRBD2; clone size: NA; J gene: TRBJ2-3; V gene: TRBV7-2; CDR3 protein: CASRPLAGGQTDTQYF; CDR3 DNA: TGTGCCAGCAGACCTCTAGCGGGGGGGCAAACAGATACGCAGTATTTT
D gene: NA; clone size: NA; J gene: TRBJ2-1; V gene: TRBV11-2; CDR3 protein: CASSLLGSYNEQFF; CDR3 DNA: TGTGCCAGCAGCTTACTCGGTTCCTACAATGAGCAGTTCTTC
D gene: TRBD1; clone size: NA; J gene: TRBJ1-5; V gene: TRBV6-6; CDR3 protein: CASSYGGTGNQPQHF; CDR3 DNA: TGTGCCAGCAGTTACGGAGGGACAGGGAACCAGCCCCAGCATTTT
D gene: NA; clone size: NA; J gene: TRBJ2-7; V gene: TRBV6-5; CDR3 protein: CASSKTFGVTYEQYF; CDR3 DNA: TGTGCCAGCAGTAAAACATTCGGGGTTACCTACGAGCAGTACTTC
D gene: TRBD2; clone size: NA; J gene: TRBJ2-5; V gene: TRBV6-2/TRBV6-3; CDR3 protein: CASSYSLAGGLQETQYF; CDR3 DNA: TGTGCCAGCAGTTACTCGCTAGCGGGGGGCCTCCAAGAGACCCAGTACTTC
D gene: TRBD2; clone size: NA; J gene: TRBJ2-3; V gene: TRBV24-1; CDR3 protein: CATSDLASGGLSTDTQYF; CDR3 DNA: TGTGCCACCAGTGATTTGGCTAGCGGGGGGCTCAGCACAGATACGCAGTATTTT
D gene: NA; clone size: NA; J gene: TRBJ2-1; V gene: TRBV24-1; CDR3 protein: CATRAAGLKNEQFF; CDR3 DNA: TGTGCCACCAGGGCTGCGGGATTGAAAAATGAGCAGTTCTTC
D gene: TRBD1; clone size: NA; J gene: TRBJ2-7; V gene: TRBV3-1/TRBV3-2; CDR3 protein: CASSPGTGYEQYF; CDR3 DNA: TGTGCCAGCAGCCCCGGGACAGGGTACGAGCAGTACTTC
D gene: NA; clone size: NA; J gene: TRBJ2-1; V gene: TRBV6-5; CDR3 protein: CASSYSAAFTYNEQFF; CDR3 DNA: TGTGCCAGCAGTTACTCTGCGGCTTTCACCTACAATGAGCAGTTCTTC
D gene: TRBD1; clone size: NA; J gene: TRBJ2-1; V gene: TRBV6-1; CDR3 protein: CASSEGGTGGLEQFF; CDR3 DNA: TGTGCCAGCAGTGAAGGAGGGACAGGGGGCCTTGAGCAGTTCTTC
D gene: NA; clone size: NA; J gene: TRBJ1-2; V gene: TRBV5-5; CDR3 protein: CASSLYTPGTSSNYGYTF; CDR3 DNA: TGTGCCAGCAGCTTGTATACGCCAGGGACTTCTTCTAACTATGGCTACACCTTC
D gene: NA; clone size: NA; J gene: TRBJ1-4; V gene: TRBV23-1; CDR3 protein: CASNEKIEEKLFF; CDR3 DNA: TGCGCCAGCAACGAGAAGATAGAGGAAAAACTGTTTTTT
D gene: TRBD1; clone size: NA; J gene: TRBJ1-2; V gene: TRBV18; CDR3 protein: CASSPGQGLGYGYTF; CDR3 DNA: TGTGCCAGCTCACCCGGACAGGGCCTCGGCTATGGCTACACCTTC
D gene: NA; clone size: NA; J gene: TRBJ2-3; V gene: TRBV7-9; CDR3 protein: CASSFRGTDTQYF; CDR3 DNA: TGTGCCAGCAGCTTCCGCGGCACAGATACGCAGTATTTT
D gene: TRBD1; clone size: NA; J gene: TRBJ1-2; V gene: TRBV28; CDR3 protein: CASSLGGQGDGYTF; CDR3 DNA: TGTGCCAGCAGTTTAGGGGGGCAGGGGGATGGCTACACCTTC
D gene: TRBD2; clone size: NA; J gene: TRBJ2-1; V gene: TRBV27; CDR3 protein: CASSFLLAGGHNEQFF; CDR3 DNA: TGTGCCAGCAGTTTCCTACTAGCGGGAGGACACAATGAGCAGTTCTTC
D gene: NA; clone size: NA; J gene: TRBJ1-4; V gene: TRBV7-9; CDR3 protein: CASSLVSFGQVHEKLFF; CDR3 DNA: TGTGCCAGCAGCTTAGTTTCGTTTGGGCAGGTTCATGAAAAACTGTTTTTT
D gene: TRBD2; clone size: NA; J gene: TRBJ2-7; V gene: TRBV2; CDR3 protein: CASLGLDGHEQYF; CDR3 DNA: TGTGCCAGCTTGGGACTAGATGGGCACGAGCAGTACTTC
D gene: NA; clone size: NA; J gene: TRBJ2-5; V gene: TRBV19; CDR3 protein: CASSPRQKETQYF; CDR3 DNA: TGTGCCAGTAGCCCCCGACAGAAAGAGACCCAGTACTTC
D gene: NA; clone size: NA; J gene: TRBJ2-1; V gene: TRBV6-5; CDR3 protein: CASSYSGSNEQFF; CDR3 DNA: TGTGCCAGCAGTTACTCGGGCAGCAATGAGCAGTTCTTC
D gene: TRBD1; clone size: NA; J gene: TRBJ1-4; V gene: TRBV28; CDR3 protein: CASSSPGQGLEKLFF; CDR3 DNA: TGTGCCAGCAGTTCCCCGGGACAGGGTCTTGAAAAACTGTTTTTT
D gene: TRBD1; clone size: once; J gene: TRBJ1-1; V gene: TRBV6-6; CDR3 protein: CASNRQGANTEAFF; CDR3 DNA: TGTGCCAGCAACCGACAGGGGGCGAACACTGAAGCTTTCTTT
D gene: TRBD2; clone size: NA; J gene: TRBJ2-4; V gene: TRBV19; CDR3 protein: CASSESGRGAKNIQYF; CDR3 DNA: TGTGCCAGTAGTGAAAGCGGGAGGGGTGCCAAAAACATTCAGTACTTC